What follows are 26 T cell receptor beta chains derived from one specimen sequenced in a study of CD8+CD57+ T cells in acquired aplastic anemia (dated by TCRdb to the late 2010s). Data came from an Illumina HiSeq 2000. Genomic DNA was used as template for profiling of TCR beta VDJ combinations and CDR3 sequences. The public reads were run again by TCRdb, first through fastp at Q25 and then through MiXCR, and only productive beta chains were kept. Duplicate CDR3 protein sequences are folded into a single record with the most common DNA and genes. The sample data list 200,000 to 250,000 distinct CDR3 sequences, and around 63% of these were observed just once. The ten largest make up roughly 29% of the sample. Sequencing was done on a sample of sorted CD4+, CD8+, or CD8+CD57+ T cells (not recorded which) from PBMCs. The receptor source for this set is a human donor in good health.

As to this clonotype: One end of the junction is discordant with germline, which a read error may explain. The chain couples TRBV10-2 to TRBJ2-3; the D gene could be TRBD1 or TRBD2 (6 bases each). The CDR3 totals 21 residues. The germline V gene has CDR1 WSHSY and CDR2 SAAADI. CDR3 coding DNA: TGTGCCAGCAGTTTTCCTCTGGACAGACCCTCTGGCGGGGTTAGCACAGATACGCAGTATTTT. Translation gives CASSFPLDRPSGGVSTDTQYF.

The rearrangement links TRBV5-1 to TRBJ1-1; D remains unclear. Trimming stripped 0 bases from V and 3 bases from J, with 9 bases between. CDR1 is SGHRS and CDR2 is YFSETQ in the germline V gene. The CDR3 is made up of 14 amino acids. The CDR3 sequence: CASSLGAVDTEAFF. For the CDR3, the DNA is TGCGCCAGCAGCTTGGGGGCAGTGGACACTGAAGCTTTCTTT.

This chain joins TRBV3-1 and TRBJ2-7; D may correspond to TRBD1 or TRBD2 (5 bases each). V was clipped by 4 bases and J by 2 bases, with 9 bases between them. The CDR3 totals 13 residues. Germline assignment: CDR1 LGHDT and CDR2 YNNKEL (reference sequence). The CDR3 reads CASSRSGPYEQYF. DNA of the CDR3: TGTGCCAGCAGCCGCTCGGGGCCCTACGAGCAGTACTTC.

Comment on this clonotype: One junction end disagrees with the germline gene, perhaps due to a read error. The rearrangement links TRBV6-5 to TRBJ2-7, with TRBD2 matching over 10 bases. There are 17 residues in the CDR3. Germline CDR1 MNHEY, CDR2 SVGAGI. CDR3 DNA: TGTGCCAGCAGATACTCCTCGGGACTAGCGAACTCCTACGAGCAGTACTTC. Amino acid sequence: CASRYSSGLANSYEQYF.

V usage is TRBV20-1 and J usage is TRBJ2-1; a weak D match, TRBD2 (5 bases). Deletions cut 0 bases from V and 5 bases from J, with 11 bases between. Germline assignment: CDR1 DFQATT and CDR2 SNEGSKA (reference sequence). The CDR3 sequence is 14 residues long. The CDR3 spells CSARDRRVNNEQFF. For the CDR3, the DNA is TGCAGTGCTAGAGATAGGCGGGTGAACAATGAGCAGTTCTTC.

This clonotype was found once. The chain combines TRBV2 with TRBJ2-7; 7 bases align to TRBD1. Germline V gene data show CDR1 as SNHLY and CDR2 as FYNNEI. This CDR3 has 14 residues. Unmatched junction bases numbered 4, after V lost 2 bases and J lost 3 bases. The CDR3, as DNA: TGTGCCAGCAGTGAATTAGGGACAGACTACGAGCAGTACTTC. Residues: CASSELGTDYEQYF.

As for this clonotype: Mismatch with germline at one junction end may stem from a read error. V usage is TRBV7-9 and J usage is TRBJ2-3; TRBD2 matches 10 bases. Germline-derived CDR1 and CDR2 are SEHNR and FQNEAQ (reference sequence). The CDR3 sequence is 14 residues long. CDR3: CASSIAGGPDTQYF. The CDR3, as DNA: TGTGCCAGCAGCATAGCGGGGGGCCCAGATACGCAGTATTTT. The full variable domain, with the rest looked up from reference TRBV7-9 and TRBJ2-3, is DTGVSQNPRHKITKRGQNVTFRCDPISEHNRLYWYRQTLGQGPEFLTYFQNEAQLEKSRLLSDRFSAERPKGSFSTLEIQRTEQGDSAMYLCASSIAGGPDTQYFGPGTRLTVL.

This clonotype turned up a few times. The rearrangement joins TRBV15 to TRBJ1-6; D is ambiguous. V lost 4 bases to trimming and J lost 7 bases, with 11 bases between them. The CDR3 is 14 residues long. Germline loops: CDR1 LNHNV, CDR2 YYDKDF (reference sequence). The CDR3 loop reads CATSNRVPNSPLHF. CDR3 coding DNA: TGTGCCACCAGCAACCGGGTTCCGAATTCACCCCTCCACTTT.

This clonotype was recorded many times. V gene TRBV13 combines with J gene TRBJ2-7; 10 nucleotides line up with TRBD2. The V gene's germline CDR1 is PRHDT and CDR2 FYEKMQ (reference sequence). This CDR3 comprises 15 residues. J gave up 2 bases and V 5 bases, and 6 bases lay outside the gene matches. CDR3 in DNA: TGTGCCAGCAGCGTCCGGACTAGCGGAACCTACGAGCAGTACTTC. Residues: CASSVRTSGTYEQYF.

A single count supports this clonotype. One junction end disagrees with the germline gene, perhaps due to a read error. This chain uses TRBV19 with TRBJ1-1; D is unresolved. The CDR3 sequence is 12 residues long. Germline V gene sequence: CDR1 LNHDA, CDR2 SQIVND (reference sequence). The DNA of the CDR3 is TGTGCCAGTAGTATTGGGAACAATGAAGCTTTCTTT. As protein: CASSIGNNEAFF.

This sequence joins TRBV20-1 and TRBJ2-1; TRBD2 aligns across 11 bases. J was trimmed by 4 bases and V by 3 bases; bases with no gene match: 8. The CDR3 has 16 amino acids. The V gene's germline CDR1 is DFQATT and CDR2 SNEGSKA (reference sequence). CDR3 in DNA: TGCAGTGCTAGGATAGCGGGGGGGCCAGTGTACAATGAGCAGTTCTTC. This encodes CSARIAGGPVYNEQFF.

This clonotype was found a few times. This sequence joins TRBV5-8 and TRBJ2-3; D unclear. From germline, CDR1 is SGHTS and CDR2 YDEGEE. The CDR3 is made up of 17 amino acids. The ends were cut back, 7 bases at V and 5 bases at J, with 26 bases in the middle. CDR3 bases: TGTGCCAGCTCACCCACTCTGTCCTCAGCCGCAGGAGATACGCAGTATTTT. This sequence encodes CASSPTLSSAAGDTQYF.

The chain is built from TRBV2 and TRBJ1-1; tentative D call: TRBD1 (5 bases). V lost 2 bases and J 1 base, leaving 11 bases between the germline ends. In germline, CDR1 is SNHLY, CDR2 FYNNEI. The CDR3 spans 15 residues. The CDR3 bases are TGTGCCAGCAGTGAAAGGGGAGGGGAGAACACTGAAGCTTTCTTT. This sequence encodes CASSERGGENTEAFF.

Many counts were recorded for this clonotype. As DNA, the CDR3 is TGTGCCAGCAGCGTAGGTGGAGGGGACCGGGAGCAGTTCTTC. As protein: CASSVGGGDREQFF. The chain employs TRBV9 and TRBJ2-1; TRBD2 might be the D (6 bases). The V gene's germline CDR1 is SGDLS and CDR2 YYNGEE. The CDR3 is 14 amino acids. Trimming took 0 bases from V and 10 from J, leaving 14 bases between them.

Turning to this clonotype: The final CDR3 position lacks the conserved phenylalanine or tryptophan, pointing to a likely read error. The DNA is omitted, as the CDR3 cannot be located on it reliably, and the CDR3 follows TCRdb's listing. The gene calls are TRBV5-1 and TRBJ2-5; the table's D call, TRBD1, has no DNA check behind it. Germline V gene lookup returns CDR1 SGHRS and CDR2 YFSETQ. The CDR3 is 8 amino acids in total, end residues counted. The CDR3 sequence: CASTFLDT.

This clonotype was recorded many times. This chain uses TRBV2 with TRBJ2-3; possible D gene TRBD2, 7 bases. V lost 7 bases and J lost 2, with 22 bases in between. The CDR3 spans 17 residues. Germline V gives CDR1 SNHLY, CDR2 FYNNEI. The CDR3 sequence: CASILVGGASPTDTQYF. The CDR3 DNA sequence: TGTGCCAGCATCCTAGTGGGGGGGGCCAGCCCCACAGATACGCAGTATTTT. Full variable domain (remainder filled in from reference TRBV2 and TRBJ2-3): EPEVTQTPSHQVTQMGQEVILRCVPISNHLYFYWYRQILGQKVEFLVSFYNNEISEKSEIFDDQFSVERPDGSNFTLKIRSTKLEDSAMYFCASILVGGASPTDTQYFGPGTRLTVL.

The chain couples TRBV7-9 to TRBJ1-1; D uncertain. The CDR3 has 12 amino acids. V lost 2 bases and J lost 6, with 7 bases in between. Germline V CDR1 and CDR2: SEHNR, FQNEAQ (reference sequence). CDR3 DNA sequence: TGTGCCAGCAGCTTAATTGGCGCTGAAGCTTTCTTT. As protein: CASSLIGAEAFF.

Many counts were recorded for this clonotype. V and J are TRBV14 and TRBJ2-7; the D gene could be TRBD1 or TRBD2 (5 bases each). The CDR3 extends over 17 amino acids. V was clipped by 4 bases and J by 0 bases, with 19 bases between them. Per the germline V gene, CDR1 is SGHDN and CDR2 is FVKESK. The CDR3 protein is CASSLKPGTHSSYEQYF. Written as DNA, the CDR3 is TGTGCCAGCAGCCTCAAACCCGGGACCCACAGCTCCTACGAGCAGTACTTC.

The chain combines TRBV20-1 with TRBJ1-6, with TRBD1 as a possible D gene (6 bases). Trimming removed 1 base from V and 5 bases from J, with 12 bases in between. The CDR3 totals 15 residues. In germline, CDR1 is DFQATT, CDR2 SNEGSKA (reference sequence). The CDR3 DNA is TGCAGTGCTAGAGCCCAGAACAGGGATAATTCACCCCTCCACTTT. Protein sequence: CSARAQNRDNSPLHF.

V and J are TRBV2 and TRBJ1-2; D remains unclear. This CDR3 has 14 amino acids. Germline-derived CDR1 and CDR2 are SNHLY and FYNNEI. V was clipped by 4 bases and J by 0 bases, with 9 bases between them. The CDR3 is CASSVYSTNYGYTF. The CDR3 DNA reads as TGTGCCAGCAGTGTATACAGTACTAACTATGGCTACACCTTC.

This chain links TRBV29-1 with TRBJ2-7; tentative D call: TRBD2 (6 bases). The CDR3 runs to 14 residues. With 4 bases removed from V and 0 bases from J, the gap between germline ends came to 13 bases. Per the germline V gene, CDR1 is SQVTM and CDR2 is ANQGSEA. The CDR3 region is CSVGGPDYSYEQYF. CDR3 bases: TGCAGCGTTGGGGGTCCGGACTACTCCTACGAGCAGTACTTC.

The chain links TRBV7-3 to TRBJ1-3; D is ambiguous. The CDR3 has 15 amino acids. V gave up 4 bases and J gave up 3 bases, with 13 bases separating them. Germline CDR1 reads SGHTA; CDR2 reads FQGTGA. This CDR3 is CASSSAHPGGNTIYF. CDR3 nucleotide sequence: TGTGCCAGCAGCTCCGCCCACCCCGGTGGAAACACCATATATTTT.

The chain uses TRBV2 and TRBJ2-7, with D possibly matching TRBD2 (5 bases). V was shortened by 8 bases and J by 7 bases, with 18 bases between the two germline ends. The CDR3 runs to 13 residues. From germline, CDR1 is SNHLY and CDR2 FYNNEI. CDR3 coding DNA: TGTGCCAGCGCCGTGGCCCCAACGGGGGAGCAGTACTTC. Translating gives CASAVAPTGEQYF.

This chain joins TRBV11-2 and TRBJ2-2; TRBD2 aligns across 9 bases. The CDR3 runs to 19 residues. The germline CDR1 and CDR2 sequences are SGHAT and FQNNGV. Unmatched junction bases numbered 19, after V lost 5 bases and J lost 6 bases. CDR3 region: CASSAAAGLATVRAGELFF. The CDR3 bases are TGTGCCAGCAGCGCTGCCGCAGGACTAGCGACGGTCAGGGCCGGGGAGCTGTTTTTT.

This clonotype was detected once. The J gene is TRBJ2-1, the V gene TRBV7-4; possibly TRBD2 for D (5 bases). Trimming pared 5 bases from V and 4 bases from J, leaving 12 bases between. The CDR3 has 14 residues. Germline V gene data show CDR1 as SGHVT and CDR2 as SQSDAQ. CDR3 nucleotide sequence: TGTGCCAGCAGCGCCACTAGGGTATACAATGAGCAGTTCTTC. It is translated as CASSATRVYNEQFF.

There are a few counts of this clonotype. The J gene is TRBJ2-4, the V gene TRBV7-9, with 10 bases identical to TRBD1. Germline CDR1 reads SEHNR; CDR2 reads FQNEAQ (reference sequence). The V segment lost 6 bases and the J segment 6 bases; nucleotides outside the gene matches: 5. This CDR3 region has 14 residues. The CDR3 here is CASRGTGAGNIQYF. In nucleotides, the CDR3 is TGTGCCAGCAGGGGGACAGGGGCAGGAAACATTCAGTACTTC.